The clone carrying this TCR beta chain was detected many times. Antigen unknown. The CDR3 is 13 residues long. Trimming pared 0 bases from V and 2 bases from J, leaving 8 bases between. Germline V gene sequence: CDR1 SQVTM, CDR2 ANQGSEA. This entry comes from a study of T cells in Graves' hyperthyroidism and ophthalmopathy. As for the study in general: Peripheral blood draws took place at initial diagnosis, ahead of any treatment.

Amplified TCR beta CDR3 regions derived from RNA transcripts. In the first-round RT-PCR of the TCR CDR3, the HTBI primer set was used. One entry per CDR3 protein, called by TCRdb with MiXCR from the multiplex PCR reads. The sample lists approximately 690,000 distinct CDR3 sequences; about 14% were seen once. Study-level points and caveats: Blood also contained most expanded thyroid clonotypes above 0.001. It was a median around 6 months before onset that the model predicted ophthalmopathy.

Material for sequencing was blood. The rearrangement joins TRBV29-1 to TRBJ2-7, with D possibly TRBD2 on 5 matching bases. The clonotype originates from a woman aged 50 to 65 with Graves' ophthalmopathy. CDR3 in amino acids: CSVEEGVPYEQYF. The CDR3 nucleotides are TGCAGCGTTGAAGAGGGAGTCCCCTACGAGCAGTACTTC.